Described below is a single T cell receptor beta chain sequence and its context. Since a much larger clone is just one base distant, this may be a read error. Germline assignment: CDR1 SGHRS and CDR2 YFSETQ. CDR3 length: 16 residues. V was pared by 7 bases and J by 7 bases, with 19 bases of the junction left unmatched. Profiling relied on immunoSEQ multiplex PCR, and the TCRdb table lists in-frame clones only, not all of them. The sample has roughly 100,000 clones; about three quarters are singletons. The data derive from a study of blood T cell repertoires in COVID-19. Across the study: The origin of the acute and convalescent COVID-19 samples was the United States, Italy and Spain.

The sequencing input was peripheral blood. This clonotype was obtained from a woman between 70 and 85 years old with acute or convalescent COVID-19. The V call is TRBV5-1, the J call TRBJ2-7; 8 bases are shared with TRBD2. DNA for the CDR3: TGCGCCAGCTTTAGCGGTTGGGGGGGCCGGGGGGGGGAGCAGTACTTC. This sequence encodes CASFSGWGGRGGEQYF.